What follows are 21 T cell receptor beta chains derived from one specimen sequenced in a study of T cell responses to AZD1222 COVID-19 vaccine. TCRdb's table, derived via immunoSEQ multiplex PCR, lists solely in-frame clones and lacks some. The table includes approximately 93,000 clones, more than 70% detected once. The material was peripheral blood, obtained 28 days after the second AZD1222 dose. Receptors were obtained from an adult who received the AZD1222 COVID-19 vaccine.

This chain connects TRBV19 to TRBJ2-2; 11 bases are shared with TRBD1. V lost 7 bases to trimming and J lost 0 bases; unmatched junction nucleotides: 7. Germline-derived CDR1 and CDR2 are LNHDA and SQIVND (reference sequence). The length of the CDR3 is 17 residues. CDR3 sequence: CASTAGGQGANTGELFF. Here the CDR3 DNA reads TGTGCCAGTACCGCGGGGGGACAGGGGGCGAACACCGGGGAGCTGTTTTTT. Full variable domain (outside the CDR3, taken from reference TRBV19 and TRBJ2-2): DGGITQSPKYLFRKEGQNVTLSCEQNLNHDAMYWYRQDPGQGLRLIYYSQIVNDFQKGDIAEGYSVSREKKESFPLTVTSAQKNPTAFYLCASTAGGQGANTGELFFGEGSRLTVL.

This clone showed up just once. The V and J genes are TRBV6-5 and TRBJ2-7, with TRBD1 identical over 8 bases. V shed 7 bases, J shed 9 bases, and the junction held 11 bases outside the gene matches. The germline gives CDR1 MNHEY, CDR2 SVGAGI. The CDR3 totals 13 residues. CDR3 amino acids: CASKKQGVVVQYF. In nucleotides, the CDR3 is TGTGCCAGCAAAAAACAGGGGGTGGTGGTGCAGTACTTC.

The chain is built from TRBV4-3 and TRBJ2-5; 12 positions match TRBD2. Germline-derived CDR1 and CDR2 are LGHNA and YSLEER. The CDR3 is made up of 16 amino acids. J gave up 2 bases and V 2 bases, and 3 bases lay outside the gene matches. CDR3: CASSQRLAGEQETQYF. CDR3 in DNA: TGCGCCAGCAGCCAACGACTAGCGGGGGAGCAAGAGACCCAGTACTTC.

The chain has TRBV7-9 and TRBJ2-1; TRBD1 matches at 8 bases. Germline CDR1 is SEHNR and CDR2 is FQNEAQ (reference sequence). This CDR3 is built from 15 residues. V lost 5 bases to trimming and J lost 3 bases; unmatched junction nucleotides: 6. The CDR3, as DNA: TGTGCCAGCAGCCCCCGAACAGGGGGCTACAATGAGCAGTTCTTC. This gives the protein CASSPRTGGYNEQFF.

CDR3 coding DNA: TGTGCCAGCAGTCGGGGGGCAATAATGGAGACCCAGTACTTC. Its protein is CASSRGAIMETQYF. The chain couples TRBV6-5 to TRBJ2-5; possible D gene TRBD2, 7 bases. The germline V gene encodes CDR1 MNHEY and CDR2 SVGAGI. Trimming removed 5 bases from V and 5 bases from J, with 15 bases in between. The CDR3 is made up of 14 amino acids.

The sample holds one count of this clone. The chain joins TRBV27 to TRBJ1-6; D not certain. Germline V CDR1 and CDR2: MNHEY, SMNVEV (reference sequence). V was cut by 2 bases and J by 8 bases, with 16 bases left in between. The length of the CDR3 is 16 residues. The CDR3 sequence is CASSLRTPWEHSPLHF. DNA for the CDR3: TGTGCCAGCAGTTTAAGGACCCCCTGGGAACATTCACCCCTCCACTTT.

The V and J genes are TRBV27 and TRBJ1-6; weak D call: TRBD1 (5 bases). Germline V gives CDR1 MNHEY, CDR2 SMNVEV (reference sequence). CDR3 length: 16 residues. Trimming cost V 6 bases and J 7 bases, with 19 bases left between them. As DNA, the CDR3 is TGTGCCAGCAGACCCCTACAGGCCCCGGGGAATTCACCCCTCCACTTT. It yields the protein CASRPLQAPGNSPLHF.

This clone turned up a few times. The rearrangement joins TRBV6-5 to TRBJ2-5; TRBD2 might be the D (5 bases). The CDR3 is 13 residues long. Germline CDR1 reads MNHEY; CDR2 reads SVGAGI. V shed 5 bases and J shed 2 bases, with 9 bases lying between them. CDR3 residues: CASSPPGQETQYF. CDR3 nucleotide sequence: TGTGCCAGCAGTCCCCCGGGGCAAGAGACCCAGTACTTC.

This chain connects TRBV7-8 to TRBJ1-6, with D unclear. This CDR3 has 13 amino acids. V was clipped by 1 base and J by 9 bases, with 7 bases between them. The germline V gene has CDR1 SGHVS and CDR2 FQNEAQ. In DNA form, the CDR3 reads TGTGCCAGCAGCTTAGGGAAGATTTCACCCCTCCACTTT. It specifies CASSLGKISPLHF.

The chain couples TRBV7-9 to TRBJ1-2, with 11 bases matching TRBD1. The CDR3 has 18 residues. Germline-derived CDR1 and CDR2 are SEHNR and FQNEAQ (reference sequence). V lost 0 bases and J lost 6; bases outside the gene matches: 12. CDR3 sequence: CASSLASPLGQGVNGYTF. The CDR3 DNA reads as TGTGCCAGCAGCTTAGCCAGCCCTCTGGGACAGGGGGTGAATGGCTACACCTTC.

The chain employs TRBV28 and TRBJ1-2, with a tentative D call TRBD1 (6 bases). The CDR3 is made up of 14 amino acids. CDR1 is MDHEN, CDR2 SYDVKM, per germline. V gave up 2 bases and J gave up 2 bases, with 9 bases separating them. In nucleotides, the CDR3 is TGTGCCAGCAGTTTAAGACAGGCGAACTATGGCTACACCTTC. This translates into CASSLRQANYGYTF.

This sequence joins TRBV27 and TRBJ2-3; 8 bases are a match to TRBD1. The CDR3 is made up of 15 amino acids. Per the germline V gene, CDR1 is MNHEY and CDR2 is SMNVEV (reference sequence). The J segment lost 0 bases and the V segment lost 6 bases, leaving 5 bases of the junction unmatched. CDR3 sequence (DNA): TGTGCCAGCAGCCAGGACAGGGTTAGCACAGATACGCAGTATTTT. Its protein is CASSQDRVSTDTQYF.

The chain couples TRBV15 to TRBJ2-7; 8 bases agree with TRBD1. The ends lost 5 bases at V and 6 bases at J; junction bases unmatched: 15. CDR1 is LNHNV and CDR2 is YYDKDF in the germline V gene (reference sequence). The length of the CDR3 is 16 residues. CDR3 nucleotide sequence: TGTGCCACCAGCGGACAGGACAGGGATTATCTTAGCGAGCAGTACTTC. Its protein is CATSGQDRDYLSEQYF.

This clone was counted a single time. The chain joins TRBV7-9 to TRBJ2-3, with 8 bases aligning to TRBD1. This CDR3 has 16 amino acids. After removal of 5 bases from V and 5 bases from J, the junction contained 12 bases not matched to a gene. CDR1 is SEHNR, CDR2 FQNEAQ, per germline (reference sequence). CDR3 region: CASSPAQTGDIDTQYF. CDR3 DNA sequence: TGTGCCAGCAGCCCCGCCCAGACAGGGGACATAGATACGCAGTATTTT.

The rearrangement uses TRBV18 and TRBJ1-1; 7 bases match TRBD1. The germline gives CDR1 KGHSH, CDR2 LQKENI. The CDR3 length is 14 residues. V gave up 3 bases and J gave up 7 bases; unmatched junction bases: 8. CDR3: CASSPTGGQREAFF. CDR3 coding DNA: TGTGCCAGCTCACCTACCGGGGGACAGCGTGAAGCTTTCTTT.

The V and J genes are TRBV5-4 and TRBJ1-2; a possible D gene is TRBD1 (6 bases). V lost 4 bases to trimming and J lost 10 bases, with 14 bases between them. CDR3 size: 12 residues. Per the germline V gene, CDR1 is SGHNT and CDR2 is YYREEE (reference sequence). CDR3 residues: CASSPTGRDYTF. The CDR3 bases are TGTGCCAGCAGCCCCACAGGGAGGGACTACACCTTC.

J is TRBJ1-1 and V is TRBV28; D gene unclear. With 3 bases removed from V and 0 bases from J, the gap between germline ends came to 11 bases. The CDR3 is 15 amino acids. The germline CDR1 and CDR2 sequences are MDHEN and SYDVKM. The CDR3 sequence: CASSFGRIMNTEAFF. The DNA for the CDR3 is TGTGCCAGCAGTTTTGGGAGGATTATGAACACTGAAGCTTTCTTT.

J is TRBJ2-4 and V is TRBV11-1; 9 bases line up with TRBD2. In germline, CDR1 is SGHAT, CDR2 FQDESV (reference sequence). J was trimmed by 2 bases and V by 2 bases; bases with no gene match: 1. The CDR3 extends over 15 amino acids. The DNA of the CDR3 is TGTGCCAGCAGCTTAAGCGGGGGGTCCAAAAACATTCAGTACTTC. It yields the protein CASSLSGGSKNIQYF.

The chain carries TRBV7-3 and TRBJ2-2; maybe TRBD1 (7 bases). This CDR3 region has 15 residues. Trimming pared 5 bases from V and 6 bases from J, leaving 16 bases between. Germline V gives CDR1 SGHTA, CDR2 FQGTGA. The CDR3 bases are TGTGCCAGCAGCCGTCTAGGGGGCGGGGCCGGGGAGCTGTTTTTT. It encodes CASSRLGGGAGELFF.

J is TRBJ1-1 and V is TRBV2, with D perhaps matching TRBD1 (5 bases). Germline-derived CDR1 and CDR2 are SNHLY and FYNNEI. The CDR3 contains 15 residues. The V end was cut by 6 bases, the J end by 1 base, with 15 bases between. CDR3 protein: CASREPGRGNTEAFF. The DNA of the CDR3 is TGTGCCAGCAGGGAACCGGGGAGGGGGAACACTGAAGCTTTCTTT.

The chain combines TRBV5-1 with TRBJ1-1; TRBD1 is a possible D gene (6 bases). The CDR3 runs 16 residues. The V end was cut by 3 bases, the J end by 1 base, with 16 bases between. CDR1 and CDR2 from the germline V gene are SGHRS and YFSETQ. The CDR3 sequence is CASSSPHWTENTEAFF. CDR3 coding DNA: TGCGCCAGCAGCTCCCCGCACTGGACAGAGAACACTGAAGCTTTCTTT.